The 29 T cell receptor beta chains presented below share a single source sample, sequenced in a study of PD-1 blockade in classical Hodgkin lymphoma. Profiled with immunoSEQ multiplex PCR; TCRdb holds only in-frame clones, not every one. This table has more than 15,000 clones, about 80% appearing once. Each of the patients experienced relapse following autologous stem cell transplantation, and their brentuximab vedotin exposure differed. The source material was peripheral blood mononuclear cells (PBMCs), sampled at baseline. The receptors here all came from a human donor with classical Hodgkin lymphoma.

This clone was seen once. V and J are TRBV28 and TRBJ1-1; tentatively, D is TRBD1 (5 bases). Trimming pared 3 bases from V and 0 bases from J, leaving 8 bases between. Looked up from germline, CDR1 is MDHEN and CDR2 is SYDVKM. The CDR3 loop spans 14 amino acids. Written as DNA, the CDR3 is TGTGCCAGCAGTTTTTCAGGGTTGAACACTGAAGCTTTCTTT. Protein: CASSFSGLNTEAFF. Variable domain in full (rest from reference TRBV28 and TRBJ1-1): DVKVTQSSRYLVKRTGEKVFLECVQDMDHENMFWYRQDPGLGLRLIYFSYDVKMKEKGDIPEGYSVSREKKERFSLILESASTNQTSMYLCASSFSGLNTEAFFGQGTRLTVV.

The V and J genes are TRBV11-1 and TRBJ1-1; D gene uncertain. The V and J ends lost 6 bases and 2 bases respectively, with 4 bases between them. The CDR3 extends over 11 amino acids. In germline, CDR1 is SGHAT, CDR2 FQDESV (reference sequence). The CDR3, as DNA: TGTGCCAGCAGACAAAACACTGAAGCTTTCTTT. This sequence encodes CASRQNTEAFF.

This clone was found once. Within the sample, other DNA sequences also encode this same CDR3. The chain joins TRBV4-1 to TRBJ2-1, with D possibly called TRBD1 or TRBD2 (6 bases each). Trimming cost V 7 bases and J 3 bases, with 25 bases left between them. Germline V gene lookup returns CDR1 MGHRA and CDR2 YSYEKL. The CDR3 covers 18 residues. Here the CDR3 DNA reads TGCGCCAGCACTCCCGGGGTTGGGGGGCTAAGGAGCTACAATGAGCAGTTCTTC. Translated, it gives CASTPGVGGLRSYNEQFF.

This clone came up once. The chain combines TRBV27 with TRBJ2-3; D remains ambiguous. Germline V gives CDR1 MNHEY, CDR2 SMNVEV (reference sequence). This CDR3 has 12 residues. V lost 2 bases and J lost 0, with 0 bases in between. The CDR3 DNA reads TGTGCCAGCAGTTTAAGCACAGATACGCAGTATTTT. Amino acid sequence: CASSLSTDTQYF.

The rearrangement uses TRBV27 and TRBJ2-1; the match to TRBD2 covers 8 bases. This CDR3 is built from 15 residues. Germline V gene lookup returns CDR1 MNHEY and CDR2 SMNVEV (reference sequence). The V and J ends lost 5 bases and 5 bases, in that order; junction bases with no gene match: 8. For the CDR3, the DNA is TGTGCCAGCAGTATTAGCGGGATCAAACACAATGAGCAGTTCTTC. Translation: CASSISGIKHNEQFF.

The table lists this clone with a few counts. This CDR3 is CASSEWGLAKNIQYF. DNA of the CDR3: TGTGCCAGCAGTGAATGGGGTCTAGCCAAAAACATTCAGTACTTC. The chain combines TRBV25-1 with TRBJ2-4; no definite D call. Per the germline V gene, CDR1 is MGHDK and CDR2 is SYGVNS. The CDR3 length is 15 residues. V lost 1 base and J 0 bases, leaving 7 bases between the germline ends.

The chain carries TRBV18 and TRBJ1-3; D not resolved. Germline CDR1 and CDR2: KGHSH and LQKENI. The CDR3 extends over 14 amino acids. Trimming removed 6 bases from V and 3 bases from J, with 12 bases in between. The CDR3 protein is CASSPSDLGNTIYF. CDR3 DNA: TGTGCCAGCTCCCCGTCCGATCTTGGAAACACCATATATTTT. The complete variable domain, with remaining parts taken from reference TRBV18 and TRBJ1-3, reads NAGVMQNPRHLVRRRGQEARLRCSPMKGHSHVYWYRQLPEEGLKFMVYLQKENIIDESGMPKERFSAEFPKEGPSILRIQQVVRGDSAAYFCASSPSDLGNTIYFGEGSWLTVV.

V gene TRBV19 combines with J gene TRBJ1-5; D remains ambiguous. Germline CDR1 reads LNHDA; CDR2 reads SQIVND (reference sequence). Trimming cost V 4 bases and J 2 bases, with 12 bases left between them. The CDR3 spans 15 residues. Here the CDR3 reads CASSTSFWGNQPQHF. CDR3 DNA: TGTGCCAGTAGTACCTCATTTTGGGGCAATCAGCCCCAGCATTTT. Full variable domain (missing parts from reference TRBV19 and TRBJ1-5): DGGITQSPKYLFRKEGQNVTLSCEQNLNHDAMYWYRQDPGQGLRLIYYSQIVNDFQKGDIAEGYSVSREKKESFPLTVTSAQKNPTAFYLCASSTSFWGNQPQHFGDGTRLSIL.

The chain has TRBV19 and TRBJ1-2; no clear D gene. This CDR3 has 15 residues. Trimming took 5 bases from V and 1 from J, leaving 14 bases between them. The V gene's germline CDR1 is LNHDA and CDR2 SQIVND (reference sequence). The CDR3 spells CASSFSLRGNYGYTF. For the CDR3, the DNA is TGTGCCAGTAGTTTCAGCCTCCGGGGTAACTATGGCTACACCTTC.

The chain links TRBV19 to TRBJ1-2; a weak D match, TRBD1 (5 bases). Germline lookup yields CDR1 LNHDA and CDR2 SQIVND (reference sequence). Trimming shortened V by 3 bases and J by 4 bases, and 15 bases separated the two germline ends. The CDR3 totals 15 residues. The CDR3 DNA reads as TGTGCCAGTAGTATCGATCGCCGGGGGGTCTATGGCTACACCTTC. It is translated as CASSIDRRGVYGYTF.

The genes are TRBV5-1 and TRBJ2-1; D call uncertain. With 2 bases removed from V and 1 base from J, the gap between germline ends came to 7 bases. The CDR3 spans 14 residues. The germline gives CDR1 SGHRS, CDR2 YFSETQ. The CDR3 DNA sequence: TGCGCCAGCAGCTTCGGAGAATCCTACAATGAGCAGTTCTTC. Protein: CASSFGESYNEQFF.

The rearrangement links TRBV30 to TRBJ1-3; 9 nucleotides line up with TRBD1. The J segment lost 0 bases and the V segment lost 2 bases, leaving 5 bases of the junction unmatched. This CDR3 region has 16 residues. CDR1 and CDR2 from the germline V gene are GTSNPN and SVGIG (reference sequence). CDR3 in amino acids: CAWSPGTGISGNTIYF. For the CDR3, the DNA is TGTGCCTGGAGTCCGGGGACAGGGATCTCTGGAAACACCATATATTTT. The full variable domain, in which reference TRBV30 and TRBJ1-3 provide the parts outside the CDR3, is SQTIHQWPATLVQPVGSPLSLECTVEGTSNPNLYWYRQAAGRGLQLLFYSVGIGQISSEVPQNLSASRPQDRQFILSSKKLLLSDSGFYLCAWSPGTGISGNTIYFGEGSWLTVV.

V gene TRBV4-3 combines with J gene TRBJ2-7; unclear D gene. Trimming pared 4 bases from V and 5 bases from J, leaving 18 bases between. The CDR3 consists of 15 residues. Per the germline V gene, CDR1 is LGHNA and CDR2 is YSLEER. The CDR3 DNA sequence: TGCGCCAGCAGCCCCGACTTACGTGCGACTGACGAGCAGTACTTC. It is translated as CASSPDLRATDEQYF.

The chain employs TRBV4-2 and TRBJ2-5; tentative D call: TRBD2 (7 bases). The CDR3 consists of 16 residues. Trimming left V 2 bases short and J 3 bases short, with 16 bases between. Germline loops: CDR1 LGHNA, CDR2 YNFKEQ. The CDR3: CASSQQLGGGKETQYF. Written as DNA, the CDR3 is TGTGCCAGCAGCCAACAGCTAGGGGGAGGGAAAGAGACCCAGTACTTC.

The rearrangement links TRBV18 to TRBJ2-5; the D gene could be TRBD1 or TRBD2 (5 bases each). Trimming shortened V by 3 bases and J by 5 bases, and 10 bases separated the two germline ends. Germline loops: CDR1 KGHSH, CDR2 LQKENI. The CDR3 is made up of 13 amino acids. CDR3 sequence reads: CASSPGGRETQYF. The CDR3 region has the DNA TGTGCCAGCTCACCTGGGGGTCGGGAGACCCAGTACTTC.

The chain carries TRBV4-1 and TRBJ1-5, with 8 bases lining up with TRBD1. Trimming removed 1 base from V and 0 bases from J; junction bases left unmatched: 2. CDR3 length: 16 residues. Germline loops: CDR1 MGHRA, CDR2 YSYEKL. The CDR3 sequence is CASSQGQGNSNQPQHF. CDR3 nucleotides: TGCGCCAGCAGCCAAGGACAGGGGAATAGCAATCAGCCCCAGCATTTT.

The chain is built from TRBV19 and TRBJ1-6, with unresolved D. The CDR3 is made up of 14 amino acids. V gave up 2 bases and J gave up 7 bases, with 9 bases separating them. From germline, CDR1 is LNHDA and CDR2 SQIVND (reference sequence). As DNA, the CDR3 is TGTGCCAGTAGTATAAGCTATGGGAATTCACCCCTCCACTTT. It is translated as CASSISYGNSPLHF.

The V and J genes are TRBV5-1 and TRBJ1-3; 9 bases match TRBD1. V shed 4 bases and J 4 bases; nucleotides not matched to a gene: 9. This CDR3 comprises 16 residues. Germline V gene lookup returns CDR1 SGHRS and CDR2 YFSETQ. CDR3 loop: CASSPGPGQGGNTIYF. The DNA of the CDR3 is TGCGCCAGCAGCCCGGGGCCGGGACAGGGAGGAAACACCATATATTTT.

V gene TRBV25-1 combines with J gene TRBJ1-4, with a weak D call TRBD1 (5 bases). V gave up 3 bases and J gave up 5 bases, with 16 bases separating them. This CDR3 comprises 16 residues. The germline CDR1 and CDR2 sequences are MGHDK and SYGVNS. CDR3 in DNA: TGTGCCAGCAGTGAGGGGCTCGCGGTGAGAAATGAAAAACTGTTTTTT. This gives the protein CASSEGLAVRNEKLFF.

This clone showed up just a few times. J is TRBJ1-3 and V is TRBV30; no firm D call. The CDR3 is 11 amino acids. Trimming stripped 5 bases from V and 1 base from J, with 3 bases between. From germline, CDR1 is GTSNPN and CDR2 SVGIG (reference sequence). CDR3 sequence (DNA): TGTGCCTGGCGATCTGGAAACACCATATATTTT. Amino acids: CAWRSGNTIYF.

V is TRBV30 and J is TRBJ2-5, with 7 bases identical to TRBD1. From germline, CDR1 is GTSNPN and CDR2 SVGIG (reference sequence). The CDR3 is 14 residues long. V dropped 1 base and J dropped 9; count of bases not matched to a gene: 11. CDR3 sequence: CAWSAGQVLMAQYF. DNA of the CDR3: TGTGCCTGGAGTGCCGGACAGGTGTTGATGGCCCAGTACTTC.

CDR3 sequence reads: CASSPSPDRDYGYTF. The CDR3 DNA sequence: TGTGCCAGCAGCCCCTCTCCCGACAGAGACTATGGCTACACCTTC. The V and J genes are TRBV7-3 and TRBJ1-2, with D possibly matching TRBD1 (5 bases). The germline CDR1 and CDR2 sequences are SGHTA and FQGTGA. Deletions cut 5 bases from V and 3 bases from J, with 16 bases between. The CDR3 consists of 15 residues.

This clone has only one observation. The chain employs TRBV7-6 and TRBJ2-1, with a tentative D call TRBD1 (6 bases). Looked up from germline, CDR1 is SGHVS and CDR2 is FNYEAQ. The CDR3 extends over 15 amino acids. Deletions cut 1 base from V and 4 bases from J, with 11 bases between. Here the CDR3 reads CASSLGGQIYNEQFF. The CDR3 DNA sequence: TGTGCCAGCAGCTTAGGTGGACAGATATACAATGAGCAGTTCTTC.

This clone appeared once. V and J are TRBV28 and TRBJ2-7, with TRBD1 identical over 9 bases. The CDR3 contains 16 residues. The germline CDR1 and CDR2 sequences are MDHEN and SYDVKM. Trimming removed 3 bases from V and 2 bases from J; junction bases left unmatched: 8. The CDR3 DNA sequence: TGTGCCAGCAGTTTCGTCCTGGACAGGGGAACCTACGAGCAGTACTTC. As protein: CASSFVLDRGTYEQYF.

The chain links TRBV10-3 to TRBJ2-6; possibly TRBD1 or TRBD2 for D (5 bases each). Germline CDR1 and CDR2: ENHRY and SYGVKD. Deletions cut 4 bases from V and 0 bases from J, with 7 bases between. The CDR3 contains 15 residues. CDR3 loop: CAISGGASGANVLTF. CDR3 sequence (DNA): TGTGCCATCAGTGGAGGGGCCTCTGGGGCCAACGTCCTGACTTTC.

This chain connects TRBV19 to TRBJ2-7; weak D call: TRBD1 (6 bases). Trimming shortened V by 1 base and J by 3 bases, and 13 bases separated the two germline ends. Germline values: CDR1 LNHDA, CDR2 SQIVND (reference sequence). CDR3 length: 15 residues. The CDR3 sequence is CASSIAPQGRYEQYF. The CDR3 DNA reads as TGTGCCAGTAGTATAGCCCCCCAGGGGCGCTACGAGCAGTACTTC.

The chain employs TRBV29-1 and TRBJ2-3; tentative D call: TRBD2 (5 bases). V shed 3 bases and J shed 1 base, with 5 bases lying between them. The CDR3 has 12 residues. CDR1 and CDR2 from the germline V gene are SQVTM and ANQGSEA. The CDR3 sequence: CSVERGTDTQYF. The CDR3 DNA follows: TGCAGCGTTGAGCGGGGCACAGATACGCAGTATTTT.

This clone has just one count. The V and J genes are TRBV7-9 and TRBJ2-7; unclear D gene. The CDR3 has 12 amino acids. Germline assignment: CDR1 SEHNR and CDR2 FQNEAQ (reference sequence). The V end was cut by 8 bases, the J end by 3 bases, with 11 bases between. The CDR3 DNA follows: TGTGCCAGCCAGGACGTAAGCTACGAGCAGTACTTC. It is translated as CASQDVSYEQYF.

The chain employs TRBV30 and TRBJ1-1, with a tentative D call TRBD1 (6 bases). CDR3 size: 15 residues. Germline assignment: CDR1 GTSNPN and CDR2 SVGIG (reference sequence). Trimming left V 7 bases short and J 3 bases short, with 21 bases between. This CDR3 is CALTLGAGRDTEAFF. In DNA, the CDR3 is TGTGCCTTAACTTTGGGGGCAGGGAGGGACACTGAAGCTTTCTTT.